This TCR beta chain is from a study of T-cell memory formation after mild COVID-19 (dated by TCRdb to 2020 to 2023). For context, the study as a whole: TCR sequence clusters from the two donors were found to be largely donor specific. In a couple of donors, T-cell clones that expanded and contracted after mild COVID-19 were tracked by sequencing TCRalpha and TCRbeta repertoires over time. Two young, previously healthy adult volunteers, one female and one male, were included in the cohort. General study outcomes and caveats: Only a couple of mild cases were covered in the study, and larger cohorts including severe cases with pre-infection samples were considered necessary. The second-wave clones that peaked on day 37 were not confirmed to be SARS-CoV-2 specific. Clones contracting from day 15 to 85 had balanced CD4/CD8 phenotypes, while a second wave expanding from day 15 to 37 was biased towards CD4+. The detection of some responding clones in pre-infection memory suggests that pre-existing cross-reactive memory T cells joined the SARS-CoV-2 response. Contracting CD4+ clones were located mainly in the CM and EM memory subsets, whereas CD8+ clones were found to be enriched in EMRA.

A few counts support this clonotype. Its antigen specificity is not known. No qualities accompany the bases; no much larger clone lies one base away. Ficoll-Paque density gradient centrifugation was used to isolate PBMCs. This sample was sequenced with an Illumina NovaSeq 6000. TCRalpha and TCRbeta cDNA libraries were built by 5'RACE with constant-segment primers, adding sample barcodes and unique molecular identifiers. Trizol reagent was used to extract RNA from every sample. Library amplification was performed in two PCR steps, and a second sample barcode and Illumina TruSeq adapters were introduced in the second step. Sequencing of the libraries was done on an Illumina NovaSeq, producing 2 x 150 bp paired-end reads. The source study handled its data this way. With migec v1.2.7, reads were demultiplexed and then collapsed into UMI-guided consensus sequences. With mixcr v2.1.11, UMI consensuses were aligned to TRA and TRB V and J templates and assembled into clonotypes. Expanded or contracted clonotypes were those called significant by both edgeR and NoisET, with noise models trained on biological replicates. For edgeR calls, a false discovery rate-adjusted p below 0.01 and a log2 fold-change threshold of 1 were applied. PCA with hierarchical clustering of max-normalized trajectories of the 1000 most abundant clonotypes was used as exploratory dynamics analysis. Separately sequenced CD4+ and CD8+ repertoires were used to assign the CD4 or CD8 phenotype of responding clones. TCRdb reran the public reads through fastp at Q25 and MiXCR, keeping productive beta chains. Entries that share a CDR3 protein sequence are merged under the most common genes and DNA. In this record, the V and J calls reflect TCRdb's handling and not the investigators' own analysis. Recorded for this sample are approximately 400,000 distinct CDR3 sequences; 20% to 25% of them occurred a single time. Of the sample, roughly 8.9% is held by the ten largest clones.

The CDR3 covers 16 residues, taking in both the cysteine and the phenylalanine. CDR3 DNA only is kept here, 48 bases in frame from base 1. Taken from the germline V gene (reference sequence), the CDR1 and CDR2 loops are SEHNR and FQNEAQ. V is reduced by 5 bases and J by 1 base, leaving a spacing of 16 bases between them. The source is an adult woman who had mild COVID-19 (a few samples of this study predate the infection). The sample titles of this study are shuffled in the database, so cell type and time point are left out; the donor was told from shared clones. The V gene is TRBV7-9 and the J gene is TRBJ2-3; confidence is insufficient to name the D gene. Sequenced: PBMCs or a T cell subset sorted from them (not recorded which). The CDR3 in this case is CASSNPPAEGTDTQYF. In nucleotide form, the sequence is TGTGCCAGCAGCAATCCGCCTGCGGAAGGCACAGATACGCAGTATTTT.